This T cell receptor (beta chain) was sequenced in a study of CD8 T cells in ankylosing spondylitis. Points on this clonotype: What it recognizes is unknown.

Germline CDR1 is SGHRS and CDR2 is YFSETQ. The V segment lost 3 bases and the J segment 2 bases; nucleotides outside the gene matches: 4. This CDR3 region has 15 residues. Regarding the study as a whole: Reportedly, matched ankylosing spondylitis synovial fluid was significantly enriched for disease-linked clones.

For TCR beta, libraries came from quantitative 5'-RACE with molecular barcodes. MiXCR was run by TCRdb on the 5' RACE reads, yielding one entry per CDR3 protein. The table includes 200,000 to 250,000 distinct CDR3 sequences, about 26% detected once. The receptor comes from a male donor with ankylosing spondylitis or in good health (not recorded which). Sequencing was performed on blood, either unsorted or a sorted T cell fraction (not recorded which). The V gene is TRBV5-1, the J gene TRBJ2-7, with 11 bases aligning to TRBD2. The CDR3, as DNA: TGCGCCAGCAGCTCCCTAGCGGGGGGTGCCTACGAGCAGTACTTC. Translated: CASSSLAGGAYEQYF.